This T cell receptor (beta chain) was captured in a study of T cell repertoires in cytomegalovirus infection. In the study overall: A matching HLA type, together with CMV infection, was signaled by public TCR beta signatures. Study results and limitations: The study found HLA-C-restricted CMV-specific TCR beta clonotypes dominating the ex vivo response. There were carriers of CMV plus the relevant HLA, and cumulative public TCR beta family frequency identified them.

V was clipped by 9 bases and J by 8 bases; unmatched bases: 14. Germline-derived CDR1 and CDR2 are SGHVS and FQNEAQ. The CDR3 length is 15 residues. TCRdb ran MiXCR on the reads and lists one entry per CDR3 protein. Seen here are hundreds of thousands of distinct CDR3 sequences, over 15% observed once, and the top ten hold about 10%. This clonotype showed up many times. Antigen: not known. J is TRBJ2-3 and V is TRBV7-8, with 10 nucleotides matching TRBD2. The sequenced sample was PBMCs. This receptor was identified in a human donor in good health (CMV status not recorded). Some clones in this sample may be carry-over from other donors' samples. Here the CDR3 reads CASFPMASGSGTQYF. CDR3 nucleotide sequence: TGTGCCAGTTTCCCTATGGCTAGCGGGAGCGGTACGCAGTATTTT.